This T cell receptor beta chain was documented in a study of T cells in narcolepsy. Profiling relied on immunoSEQ multiplex PCR, and the TCRdb table lists in-frame clones only, not all of them. This sample has about 15,000 clones, with about 85% found just once. Germline V lookup: CDR1 SGDLS, CDR2 YYNGEE. V trimming: 4 bases; J trimming: 6 bases; junction bases outside the gene matches: 3. The CDR3 runs to 12 residues. This clone came up once. This chain links TRBV9 with TRBJ2-7, with 8 bases that match TRBD1. The sequenced sample was memory (CD45RA-) CD4+ T cells from blood. The TCR sequence derives from a human donor in good health. The CDR3 here is CASSPQGGEQYF. For the CDR3, the DNA is TGTGCCAGCAGCCCACAGGGGGGCGAGCAGTACTTC.